The 16 T cell receptor beta chains reported below all come from one sample, sequenced in a study of OX40 agonist ivuxolimab in advanced cancers. TCRdb's copy holds only in-frame clones and misses some; the assay was immunoSEQ multiplex PCR. The sample holds around 64,000 clones, 90% to 95% seen once. This material consisted of CD4+ or CD8+ T cells sorted from blood, taken in a trial of the OX40 agonist ivuxolimab. The receptors originated from an adult with an advanced solid tumor such as melanoma, head and neck, liver or kidney cancer.

The rearrangement uses TRBV27 and TRBJ1-6, with a possible D match to TRBD1 (5 bases). CDR1 is MNHEY, CDR2 SMNVEV, per germline (reference sequence). This CDR3 spans 15 amino acids. Trimming removed 0 bases at V and 9 bases at J, with 12 bases between. This chain's CDR3 is CASSLSSRVGSPLHF. The CDR3 region has the DNA TGTGCCAGCAGTTTATCGAGCAGGGTCGGTTCACCCCTCCACTTT.

This sequence joins TRBV23-1 and TRBJ1-3; 7 bases agree with TRBD1. TRBV23-1 is noted as an ORF with a role that remains uncertain. V was clipped by 5 bases and J by 5 bases; unmatched bases: 15. CDR3 length equals 17 residues. DNA for the CDR3: TGCGCCAGCAGTGCGAAAACAGGGGAGGGGTATCGAAACACCATATATTTT. It encodes CASSAKTGEGYRNTIYF.

This clone was counted a single time. The chain combines TRBV6-6 with TRBJ1-6; possible D gene TRBD1, 5 bases. V shed 7 bases and J shed 14 bases, with 27 bases lying between them. This CDR3 has 16 amino acids. In germline, CDR1 is MNHNY, CDR2 SVGAGI (reference sequence). DNA of the CDR3: TGTGCCAGCAATAGGTCCCGTTGGGGACCCGGGGGATCCCTCCACTTT. This translates into CASNRSRWGPGGSLHF.

The V gene is TRBV4-1, the J gene TRBJ2-5, with a tentative D call TRBD2 (5 bases). The germline gives CDR1 MGHRA, CDR2 YSYEKL. CDR3 size: 13 residues. Trimming took 4 bases from V and 4 from J, leaving 10 bases between them. Here the CDR3 DNA reads TGCGCCAGCAGCCGCGAGGGTCTAGAGACCCAGTACTTC. Translation: CASSREGLETQYF.

The CDR3 reads CASSSQDWARDEQYF. The CDR3 DNA reads as TGTGCCAGCAGCTCTCAGGACTGGGCCCGGGACGAGCAGTACTTC. V gene TRBV13 combines with J gene TRBJ2-7, with D possibly TRBD2 on 5 matching bases. CDR1 is PRHDT, CDR2 FYEKMQ, per germline (reference sequence). The CDR3 consists of 15 residues. V was trimmed by 4 bases and J by 5 bases, leaving 18 bases between them. Variable domain in full (rest from reference TRBV13 and TRBJ2-7): AAGVIQSPRHLIKEKRETATLKCYPIPRHDTVYWYQQGPGQDPQFLISFYEKMQSDKGSIPDRFSAQQFSDYHSELNMSSLELGDSALYFCASSSQDWARDEQYFGPGTRLTVT.

CDR3 DNA: TGTGCTTCCGGGGACACTGTCACAGATACGCAGTATTTT. This sequence encodes CASGDTVTDTQYF. V gene TRBV19 combines with J gene TRBJ2-3; D possibly corresponds to TRBD1 (6 bases). In germline, CDR1 is LNHDA, CDR2 SQIVND (reference sequence). The length of the CDR3 is 13 residues.

The rearrangement uses TRBV9 and TRBJ2-3; 14 bases align to TRBD2. CDR3 length: 18 residues. Looked up from germline, CDR1 is SGDLS and CDR2 is YYNGEE. The junction had 7 bases not matched to a gene; V was cut back by 4 bases and J by 0 bases. CDR3 bases: TGTGCCAGCAGCACCTCCGGGACTAGCGGGGGAAGCACAGATACGCAGTATTTT. It encodes CASSTSGTSGGSTDTQYF.

CDR3 nucleotide sequence: TGTGCCAGCAGTGAAGGGCCCAACTCTGGAAACACCATATATTTT. Residues: CASSEGPNSGNTIYF. J is TRBJ1-3 and V is TRBV2, with unresolved D. CDR3 length: 15 residues. V shed 1 base and J shed 0 bases, with 7 bases lying between them. CDR1 and CDR2 from the germline V gene are SNHLY and FYNNEI.

This chain uses TRBV7-8 with TRBJ1-1; TRBD1 matches 11 bases. There are 16 residues in the CDR3. After removal of 4 bases from V and 0 bases from J, the junction contained 4 bases not matched to a gene. Germline V lookup: CDR1 SGHVS, CDR2 FQNEAQ. In nucleotides, the CDR3 is TGTGCCAGCAGCTCCTGGACAGGGGGCATGAACACTGAAGCTTTCTTT. This encodes CASSSWTGGMNTEAFF. Drawing the rest from reference TRBV7-8 and TRBJ1-1, the complete variable domain is GAGVSQSPRYKVAKRGQDVALRCDPISGHVSLFWYQQALGQGPEFLTYFQNEAQLDKSGLPSDRFFAERPEGSVSTLKIQRTQQEDSAVYLCASSSWTGGMNTEAFFGQGTRLTVV.

V and J are TRBV5-6 and TRBJ2-5; 9 bases match TRBD1. Germline-derived CDR1 and CDR2 are SGHDT and YYEEEE. With V trimmed by 3 bases and J by 11 bases, 14 bases remained unmatched. The CDR3 extends over 15 amino acids. CDR3 amino acids: CASSWDRDRASEQYF. CDR3 DNA: TGTGCCAGCAGCTGGGACCGGGACAGGGCCTCAGAGCAGTACTTC.

In DNA form, the CDR3 reads TGTGCCAGCAGACCCGGGACAGGGACAGCTTTCTTT. Its protein product is CASRPGTGTAFF. The V and J genes are TRBV7-9 and TRBJ1-1; 9 bases are a match to TRBD1. Trimming removed 6 bases from V and 10 bases from J; junction bases left unmatched: 6. The germline V gene encodes CDR1 SEHNR and CDR2 FQNEAQ (reference sequence). This CDR3 contains 12 residues.

The chain carries TRBV10-3 and TRBJ2-5; D might be TRBD1 (5 bases). V was shortened by 0 bases and J by 5 bases, with 16 bases between the two germline ends. Germline CDR1 and CDR2: ENHRY and SYGVKD. CDR3 length: 16 residues. The DNA of the CDR3 is TGTGCCATCAGTGAGTCGTGGCAGGGTGGTGAGGAGACCCAGTACTTC. Amino acid sequence: CAISESWQGGEETQYF.

J is TRBJ1-2 and V is TRBV4-2; D might be TRBD1 (5 bases). The germline V gene has CDR1 LGHNA and CDR2 YNFKEQ. This CDR3 contains 15 residues. V was trimmed by 1 base and J by 8 bases, leaving 17 bases between them. The CDR3 coding sequence is TGTGCCAGCAGCCAAGGTGACGCCGGGACTGGAGGCTACACCTTC. Amino acids: CASSQGDAGTGGYTF.

J is TRBJ1-5 and V is TRBV15; D may be TRBD1 (6 bases). The CDR3 contains 16 residues. CDR1 is LNHNV and CDR2 is YYDKDF in the germline V gene (reference sequence). Trimming pared 1 base from V and 5 bases from J, leaving 15 bases between. The CDR3 coding sequence is TGTGCCACCAGCAGAGCTCAACAGGGACCAGATCAGCCCCAGCATTTT. This codes for CATSRAQQGPDQPQHF. The full variable domain, in which reference TRBV15 and TRBJ1-5 provide the parts outside the CDR3, is DAMVIQNPRYQVTQFGKPVTLSCSQTLNHNVMYWYQQKSSQAPKLLFHYYDKDFNNEADTPDNFQSRRPNTSFCFLDIRSPGLGDTAMYLCATSRAQQGPDQPQHFGDGTRLSIL.

This clone has only one observation. CDR3 amino acids: CASSPLERTEAFF. CDR3 sequence (DNA): TGTGCCAGCAGCCCCCTGGAACGCACCGAAGCTTTCTTT. This chain links TRBV5-6 with TRBJ1-1; D not resolved. Per germline, CDR1 SGHDT and CDR2 YYEEEE. This CDR3 has 13 amino acids. The ends were cut back, 4 bases at V and 8 bases at J, with 15 bases in the middle. The full variable domain, completed using reference TRBV5-6 and TRBJ1-1, is DAGVTQSPTHLIKTRGQQVTLRCSPKSGHDTVSWYQQALGQGPQFIFQYYEEEERQRGNFPDRFSGHQFPNYSSELNVNALLLGDSALYLCASSPLERTEAFFGQGTRLTVV.

CDR3 nucleotides: TGTGCCAGTACCCAAGGGGCAGGAATGGGCTACACCTTC. Amino acid sequence: CASTQGAGMGYTF. V and J are TRBV19 and TRBJ1-2; possibly TRBD1 for D (5 bases). The CDR3 is made up of 13 amino acids. Trimming took off 7 bases at V and 8 bases at J, with 17 bases between the two ends. Per germline, CDR1 LNHDA and CDR2 SQIVND (reference sequence).